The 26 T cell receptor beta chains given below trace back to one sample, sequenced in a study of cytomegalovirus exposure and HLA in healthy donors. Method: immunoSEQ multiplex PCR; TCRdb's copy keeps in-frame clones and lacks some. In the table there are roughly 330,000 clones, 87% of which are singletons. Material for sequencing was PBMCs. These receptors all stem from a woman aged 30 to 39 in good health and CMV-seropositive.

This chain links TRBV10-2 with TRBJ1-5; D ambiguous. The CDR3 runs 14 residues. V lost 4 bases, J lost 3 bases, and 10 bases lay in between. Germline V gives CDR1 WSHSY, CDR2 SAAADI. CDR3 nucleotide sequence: TGCGCCAGCAGTGCACGAAGTTTCAATCAGCCCCAGCATTTT. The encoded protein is CASSARSFNQPQHF.

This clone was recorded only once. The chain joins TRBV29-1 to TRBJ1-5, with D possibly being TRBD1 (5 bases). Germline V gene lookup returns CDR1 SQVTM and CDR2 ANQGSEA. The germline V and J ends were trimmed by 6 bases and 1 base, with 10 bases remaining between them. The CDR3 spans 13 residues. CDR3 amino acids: CSVTGESNQPQHF. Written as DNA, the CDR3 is TGCAGCGTGACGGGGGAGAGCAATCAGCCCCAGCATTTT. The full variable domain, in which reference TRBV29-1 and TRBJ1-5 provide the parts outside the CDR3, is SAVISQKPSRDICQRGTSLTIQCQVDSQVTMMFWYRQQPGQSLTLIATANQGSEATYESGFVIDKFPISRPNLTFSTLTVSNMSPEDSSIYLCSVTGESNQPQHFGDGTRLSIL.

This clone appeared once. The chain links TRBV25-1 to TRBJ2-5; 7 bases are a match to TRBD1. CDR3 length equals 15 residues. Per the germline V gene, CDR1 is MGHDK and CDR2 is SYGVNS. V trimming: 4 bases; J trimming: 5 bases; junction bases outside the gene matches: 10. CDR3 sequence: CASSARDRLRETQYF. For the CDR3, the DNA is TGTGCCAGCAGTGCCCGGGACAGATTGAGGGAGACCCAGTACTTC.

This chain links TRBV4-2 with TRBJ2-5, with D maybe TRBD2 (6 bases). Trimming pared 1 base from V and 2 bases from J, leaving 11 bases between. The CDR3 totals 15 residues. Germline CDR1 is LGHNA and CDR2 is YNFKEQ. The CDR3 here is CASSQGVEGQETQYF. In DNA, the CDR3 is TGTGCCAGCAGCCAAGGAGTGGAGGGGCAAGAGACCCAGTACTTC.

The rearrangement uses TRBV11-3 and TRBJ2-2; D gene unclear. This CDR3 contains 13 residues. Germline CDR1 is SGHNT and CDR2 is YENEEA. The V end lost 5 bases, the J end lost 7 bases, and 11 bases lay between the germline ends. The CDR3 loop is CASSIKLGGELFF. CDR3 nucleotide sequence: TGTGCCAGCAGCATTAAGTTGGGCGGGGAGCTGTTTTTT.

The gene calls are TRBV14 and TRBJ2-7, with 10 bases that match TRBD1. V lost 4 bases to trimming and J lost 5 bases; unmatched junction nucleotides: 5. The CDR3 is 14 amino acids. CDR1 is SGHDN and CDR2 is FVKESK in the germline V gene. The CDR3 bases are TGTGCCAGCAGCCGTGGGACAGGGGTGGACGAGCAGTACTTC. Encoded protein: CASSRGTGVDEQYF.

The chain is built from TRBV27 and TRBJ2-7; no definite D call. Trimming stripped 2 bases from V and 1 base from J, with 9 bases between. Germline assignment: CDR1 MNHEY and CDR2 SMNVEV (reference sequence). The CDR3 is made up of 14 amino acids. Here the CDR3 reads CASSLQPRSYEQYF. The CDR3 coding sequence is TGTGCCAGCAGTTTACAACCGCGGTCCTACGAGCAGTACTTC.

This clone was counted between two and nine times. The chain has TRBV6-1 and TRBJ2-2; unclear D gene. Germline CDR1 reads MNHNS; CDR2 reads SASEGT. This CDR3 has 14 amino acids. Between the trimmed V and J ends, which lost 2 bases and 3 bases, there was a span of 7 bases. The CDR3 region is CASSERSHTGELFF. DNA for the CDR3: TGTGCCAGCAGTGAACGGTCGCACACCGGGGAGCTGTTTTTT.

CDR3 protein: CAWSVWQGGGSTDTQYF. CDR3 nucleotide sequence: TGTGCCTGGAGTGTTTGGCAGGGGGGAGGTAGCACAGATACGCAGTATTTT. This rearrangement joins TRBV30 to TRBJ2-3; possible D gene TRBD1, 7 bases. V shed 0 bases and J shed 0 bases, with 16 bases lying between them. Germline V gene data show CDR1 as GTSNPN and CDR2 as SVGIG (reference sequence). The CDR3 has 17 amino acids.

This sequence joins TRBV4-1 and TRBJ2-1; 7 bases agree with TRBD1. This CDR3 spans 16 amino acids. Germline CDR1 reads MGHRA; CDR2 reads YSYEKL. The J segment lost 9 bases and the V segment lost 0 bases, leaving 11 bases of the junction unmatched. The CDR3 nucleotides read TGCGCCAGCAGCCAAGATCAGGGGGATTTGCGTGGTGAGCAGTTCTTC. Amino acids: CASSQDQGDLRGEQFF.

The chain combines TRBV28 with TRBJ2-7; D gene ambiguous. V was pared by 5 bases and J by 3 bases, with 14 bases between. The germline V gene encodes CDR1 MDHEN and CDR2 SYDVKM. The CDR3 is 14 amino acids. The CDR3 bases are TGTGCCAGCAGTCCGCCCCTAGAGGTCTACGAGCAGTACTTC. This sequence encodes CASSPPLEVYEQYF.

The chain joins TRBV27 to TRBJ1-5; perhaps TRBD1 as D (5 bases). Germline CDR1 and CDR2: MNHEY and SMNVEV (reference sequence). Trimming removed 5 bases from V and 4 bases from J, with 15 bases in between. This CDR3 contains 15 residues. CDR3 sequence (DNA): TGTGCCAGCAGTAGGACCCGGGACGGGAATCAGCCCCAGCATTTT. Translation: CASSRTRDGNQPQHF.

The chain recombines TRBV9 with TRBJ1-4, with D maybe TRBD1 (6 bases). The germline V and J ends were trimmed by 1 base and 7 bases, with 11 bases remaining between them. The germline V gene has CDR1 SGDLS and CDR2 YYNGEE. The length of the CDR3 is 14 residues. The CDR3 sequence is CASSVTGNFEKLFF. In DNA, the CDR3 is TGTGCCAGCAGCGTAACAGGGAATTTTGAAAAACTGTTTTTT.

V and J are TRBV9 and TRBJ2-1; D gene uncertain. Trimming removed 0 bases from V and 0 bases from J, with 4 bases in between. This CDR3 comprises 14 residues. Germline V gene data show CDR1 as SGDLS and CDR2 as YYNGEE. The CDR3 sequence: CASSVAPSYNEQFF. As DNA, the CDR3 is TGTGCCAGCAGCGTAGCTCCCTCCTACAATGAGCAGTTCTTC.

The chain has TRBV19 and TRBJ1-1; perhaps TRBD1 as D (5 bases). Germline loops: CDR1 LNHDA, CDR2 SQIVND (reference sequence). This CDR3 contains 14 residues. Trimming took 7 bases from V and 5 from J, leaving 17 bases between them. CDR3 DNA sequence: TGTGCCAGTACCCCGGGGGAGGGGTGGACTGAAGCTTTCTTT. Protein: CASTPGEGWTEAFF.

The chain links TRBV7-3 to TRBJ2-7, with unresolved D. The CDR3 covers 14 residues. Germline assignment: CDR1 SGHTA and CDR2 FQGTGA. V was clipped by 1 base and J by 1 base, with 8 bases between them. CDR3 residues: CASSLSSESYEQYF. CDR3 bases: TGTGCCAGCAGCTTAAGTTCGGAGTCCTACGAGCAGTACTTC.

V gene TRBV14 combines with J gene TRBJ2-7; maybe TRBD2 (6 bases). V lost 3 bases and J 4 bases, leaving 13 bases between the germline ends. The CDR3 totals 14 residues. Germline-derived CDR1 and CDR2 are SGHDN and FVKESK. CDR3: CASSQWDWQYEQYF. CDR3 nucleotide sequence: TGTGCCAGCAGCCAGTGGGACTGGCAATACGAGCAGTACTTC.

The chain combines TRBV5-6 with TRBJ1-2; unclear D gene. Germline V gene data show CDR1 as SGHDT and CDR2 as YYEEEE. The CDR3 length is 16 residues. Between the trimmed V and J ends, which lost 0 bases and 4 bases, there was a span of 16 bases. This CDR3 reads CASSLAGSGIAYGYTF. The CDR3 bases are TGTGCCAGCAGCTTGGCCGGATCAGGAATTGCCTATGGCTACACCTTC. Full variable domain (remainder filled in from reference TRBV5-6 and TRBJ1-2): DAGVTQSPTHLIKTRGQQVTLRCSPKSGHDTVSWYQQALGQGPQFIFQYYEEEERQRGNFPDRFSGHQFPNYSSELNVNALLLGDSALYLCASSLAGSGIAYGYTFGSGTRLTVV.

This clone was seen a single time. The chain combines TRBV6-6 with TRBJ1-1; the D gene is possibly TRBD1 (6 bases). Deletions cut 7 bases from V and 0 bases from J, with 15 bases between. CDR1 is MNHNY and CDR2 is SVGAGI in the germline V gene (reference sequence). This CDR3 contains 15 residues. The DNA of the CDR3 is TGTGCCAGCACCGGGACATGGGCTCTGAACACTGAAGCTTTCTTT. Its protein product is CASTGTWALNTEAFF.

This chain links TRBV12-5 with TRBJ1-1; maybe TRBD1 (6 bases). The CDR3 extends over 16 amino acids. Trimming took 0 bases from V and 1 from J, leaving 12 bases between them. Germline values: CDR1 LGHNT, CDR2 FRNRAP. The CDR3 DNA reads TGTGCTAGTGGTTTGGTCGGGGGCTCCGCGAACACTGAAGCTTTCTTT. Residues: CASGLVGGSANTEAFF. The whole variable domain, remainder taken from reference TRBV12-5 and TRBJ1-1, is DARVTQTPRHKVTEMGQEVTMRCQPILGHNTVFWYRQTMMQGLELLAYFRNRAPLDDSGMPKDRFSAEMPDATLATLKIQPSEPRDSAVYFCASGLVGGSANTEAFFGQGTRLTVV.

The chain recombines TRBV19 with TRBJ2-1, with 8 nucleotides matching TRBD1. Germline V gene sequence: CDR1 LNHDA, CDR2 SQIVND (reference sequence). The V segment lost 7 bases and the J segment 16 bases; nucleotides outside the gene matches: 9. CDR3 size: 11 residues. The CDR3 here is CASIMGGQAFF. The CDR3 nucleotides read TGTGCCAGTATCATGGGGGGACAGGCTTTCTTC.

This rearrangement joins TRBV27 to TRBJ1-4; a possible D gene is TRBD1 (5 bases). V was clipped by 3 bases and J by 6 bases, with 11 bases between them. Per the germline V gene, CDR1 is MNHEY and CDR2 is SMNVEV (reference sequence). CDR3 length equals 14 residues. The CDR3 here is CASSLVGEYEKLFF. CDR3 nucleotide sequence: TGTGCCAGCAGTTTGGTAGGGGAATATGAAAAACTGTTTTTT.

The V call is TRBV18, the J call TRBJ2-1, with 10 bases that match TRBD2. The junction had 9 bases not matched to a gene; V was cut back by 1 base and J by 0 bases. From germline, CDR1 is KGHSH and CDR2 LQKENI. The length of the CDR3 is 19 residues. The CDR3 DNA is TGTGCCAGCTCACCACTTGAGCGGGGGGGATCAAGCTCCTACAATGAGCAGTTCTTC. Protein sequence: CASSPLERGGSSSYNEQFF.

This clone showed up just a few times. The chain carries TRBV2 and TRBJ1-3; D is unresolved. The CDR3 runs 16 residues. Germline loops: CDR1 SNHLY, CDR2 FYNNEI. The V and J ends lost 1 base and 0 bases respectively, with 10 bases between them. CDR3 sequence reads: CASSEVRANSGNTIYF. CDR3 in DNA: TGTGCCAGCAGTGAAGTACGGGCCAACTCTGGAAACACCATATATTTT. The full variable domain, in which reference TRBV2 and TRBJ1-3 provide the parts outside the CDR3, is EPEVTQTPSHQVTQMGQEVILRCVPISNHLYFYWYRQILGQKVEFLVSFYNNEISEKSEIFDDQFSVERPDGSNFTLKIRSTKLEDSAMYFCASSEVRANSGNTIYFGEGSWLTVV.

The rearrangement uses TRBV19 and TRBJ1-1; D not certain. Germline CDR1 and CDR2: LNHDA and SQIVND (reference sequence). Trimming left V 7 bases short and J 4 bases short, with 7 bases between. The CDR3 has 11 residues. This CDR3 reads CASTAGTEAFF. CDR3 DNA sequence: TGTGCCAGTACGGCTGGCACTGAAGCTTTCTTT.

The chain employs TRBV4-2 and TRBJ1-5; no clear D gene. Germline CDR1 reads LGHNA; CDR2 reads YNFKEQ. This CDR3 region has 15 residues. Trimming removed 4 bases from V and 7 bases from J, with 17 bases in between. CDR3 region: CASSPEPGSTQPQHF. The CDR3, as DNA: TGTGCCAGCAGCCCGGAGCCGGGGTCCACACAGCCCCAGCATTTT.